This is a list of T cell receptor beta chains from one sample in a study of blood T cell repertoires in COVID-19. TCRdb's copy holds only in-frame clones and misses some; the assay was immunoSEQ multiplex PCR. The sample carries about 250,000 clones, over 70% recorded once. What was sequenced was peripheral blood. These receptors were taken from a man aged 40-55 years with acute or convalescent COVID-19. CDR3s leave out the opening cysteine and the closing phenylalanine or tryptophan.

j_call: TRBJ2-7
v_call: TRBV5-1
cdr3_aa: ASSTGTVPYEQY

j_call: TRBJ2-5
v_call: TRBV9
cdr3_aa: ASSGGLAEYQETQY

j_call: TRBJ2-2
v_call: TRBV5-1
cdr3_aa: ASSLEYEAGELF

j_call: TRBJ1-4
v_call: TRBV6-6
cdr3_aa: ASRITGGDEKLF

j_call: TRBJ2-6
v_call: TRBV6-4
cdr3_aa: ASRLAPGANVLT

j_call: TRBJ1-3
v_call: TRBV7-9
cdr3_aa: ASSWGQSSGNTIY

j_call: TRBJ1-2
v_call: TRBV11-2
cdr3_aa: ASSLLQGDYGYT

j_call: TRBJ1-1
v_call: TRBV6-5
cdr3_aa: ASSYTGGKGTEAF

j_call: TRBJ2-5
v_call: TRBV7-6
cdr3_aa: ASSLGLPGLAETQY

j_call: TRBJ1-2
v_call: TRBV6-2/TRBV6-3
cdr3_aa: ASSYSRGSDGYT

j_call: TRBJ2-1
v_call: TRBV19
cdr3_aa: ASRRDRGLGSTYNEQF

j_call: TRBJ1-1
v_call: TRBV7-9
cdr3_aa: ASSFSNTEAF

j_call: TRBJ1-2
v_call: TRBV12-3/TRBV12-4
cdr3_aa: ASSPRQAGGYT

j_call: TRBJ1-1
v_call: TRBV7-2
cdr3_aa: ASSLDGAGNTEAF

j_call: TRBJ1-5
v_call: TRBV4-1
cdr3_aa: ASSLAPGQGDQPQH

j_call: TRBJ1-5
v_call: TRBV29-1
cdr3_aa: SVGEGGGQPQH

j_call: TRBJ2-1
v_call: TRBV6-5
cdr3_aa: ASRESRGNEQF

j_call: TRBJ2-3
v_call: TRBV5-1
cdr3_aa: ASSLAVTSGRATDTQY

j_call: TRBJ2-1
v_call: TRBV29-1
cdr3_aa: SVEATGGNEQF

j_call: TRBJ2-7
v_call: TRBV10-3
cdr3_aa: AISRGELGAYEQY

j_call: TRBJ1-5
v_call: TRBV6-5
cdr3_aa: ASRHRDRSNQPQH

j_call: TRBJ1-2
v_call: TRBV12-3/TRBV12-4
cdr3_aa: ASSRQAYYGYT

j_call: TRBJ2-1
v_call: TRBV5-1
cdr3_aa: ASSLAGGRSNLNEQF

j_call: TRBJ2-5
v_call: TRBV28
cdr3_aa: ASLGRNQETQY

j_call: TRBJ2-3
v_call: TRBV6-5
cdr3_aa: ASSYSTERSQY

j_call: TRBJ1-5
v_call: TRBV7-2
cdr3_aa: ASSPTLNSNQPQH

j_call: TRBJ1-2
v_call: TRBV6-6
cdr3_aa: ASSYPGSNYGYT

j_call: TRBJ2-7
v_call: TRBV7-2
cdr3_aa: ASSFYRVTYEQY

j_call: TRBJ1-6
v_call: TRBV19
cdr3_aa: AIAQNANSPLH

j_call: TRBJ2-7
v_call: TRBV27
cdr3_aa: ASSRTINSYRLAGVQY

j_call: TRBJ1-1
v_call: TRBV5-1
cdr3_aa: ASSGGAEAF

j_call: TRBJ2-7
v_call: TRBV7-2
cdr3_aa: ASSLEATSGKREQY

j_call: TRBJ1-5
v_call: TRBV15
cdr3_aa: ATSRVGSDYSNQPQH

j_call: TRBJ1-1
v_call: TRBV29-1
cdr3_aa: STGGSNTEAF

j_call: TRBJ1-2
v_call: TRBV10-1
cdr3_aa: ASSMGQHYGYT

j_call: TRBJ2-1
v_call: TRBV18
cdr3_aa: ASSPPSRNEQF

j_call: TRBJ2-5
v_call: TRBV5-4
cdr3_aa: ASSLTGEETQY

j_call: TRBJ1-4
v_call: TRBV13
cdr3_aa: ASSPQTGRDNEKLF

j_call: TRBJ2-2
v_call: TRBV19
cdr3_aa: ASSHPGGASGELF

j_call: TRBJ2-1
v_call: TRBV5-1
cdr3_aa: ASSLELASNNEQF

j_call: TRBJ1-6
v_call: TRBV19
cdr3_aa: ASKGPDSPLH

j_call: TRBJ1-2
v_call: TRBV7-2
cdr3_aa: ASSLGAANHGYT

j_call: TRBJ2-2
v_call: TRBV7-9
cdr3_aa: ASSSGTSGTGELF

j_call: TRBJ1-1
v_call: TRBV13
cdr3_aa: ASSLGGRVNTEAF

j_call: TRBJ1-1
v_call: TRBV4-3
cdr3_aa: ASSRTQGTTEAF

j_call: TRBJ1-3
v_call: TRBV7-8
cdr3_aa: ASSLRGTGGHTIY

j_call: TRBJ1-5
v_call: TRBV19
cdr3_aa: ASSIVDRGINQPQH

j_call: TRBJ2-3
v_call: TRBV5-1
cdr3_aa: ASSRQGDRYTDTQY

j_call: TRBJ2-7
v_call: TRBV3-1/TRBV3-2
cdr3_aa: ASSQGGEQY